One and the same sample provided the 7 T cell receptor beta chains below, sequenced in a study of T cell responses to AZD1222 COVID-19 vaccine. Assay used: immunoSEQ multiplex PCR; TCRdb lists only in-frame clones, some missing. In the table there are 65,000 to 85,000 clones, approximately 88% of which are singletons. The sample here was peripheral blood, taken 28 days after the second dose of the MenACWY control vaccine. Receptor source: an adult who received the MenACWY meningococcal vaccine as a control.

CDR3 sequence: CASSTPRELSTEAFF. The CDR3 nucleotides are TGTGCCAGCAGCACGCCCAGGGAGTTGTCCACTGAAGCTTTCTTT. The chain couples TRBV21-1 to TRBJ1-1. TRBV21-1 is flagged as a pseudogene. The CDR3 loop spans 15 amino acids.

The genes are TRBV6-5 and TRBJ1-2, with TRBD1 as a possible D gene (5 bases). V was trimmed by 6 bases and J by 5 bases, leaving 16 bases between them. The CDR3 covers 14 residues. Germline-derived CDR1 and CDR2 are MNHEY and SVGAGI. The CDR3 DNA is TGTGCCAGCAGGATAACCGGGACGGAATATGGCTACACCTTC. Translation: CASRITGTEYGYTF.

V gene TRBV11-1 combines with J gene TRBJ1-3; D gene uncertain. The V gene's germline CDR1 is SGHAT and CDR2 FQDESV (reference sequence). The length of the CDR3 is 14 residues. Trimming removed 3 bases from V and 2 bases from J, with 8 bases in between. CDR3 in amino acids: CASSFRGAGNTIYF. Here the CDR3 DNA reads TGTGCCAGCAGCTTTCGCGGGGCTGGAAACACCATATATTTT.

This clone was observed a few times. This chain uses TRBV6-1 with TRBJ1-2; D unresolved. This CDR3 is 14 amino acids long. V dropped 0 bases and J dropped 4 bases, with 9 bases sitting between them. The germline CDR1 and CDR2 sequences are MNHNS and SASEGT. CDR3 amino acids: CASSEATEFYGYTF. The CDR3 coding sequence is TGTGCCAGCAGTGAAGCCACAGAATTCTATGGCTACACCTTC.

V gene TRBV28 combines with J gene TRBJ1-2; D gene ambiguous. V shed 2 bases and J shed 2 bases, with 9 bases lying between them. The CDR3 covers 14 residues. Germline values: CDR1 MDHEN, CDR2 SYDVKM. The CDR3 loop reads CASSLGQENYGYTF. As DNA, the CDR3 is TGTGCCAGCAGTTTAGGGCAGGAAAACTATGGCTACACCTTC.

This sequence joins TRBV11-2 and TRBJ1-1; D remains unclear. V lost 1 base and J 4 bases, leaving 10 bases between the germline ends. Germline values: CDR1 SGHAT, CDR2 FQNNGV. The CDR3 extends over 14 amino acids. The CDR3, as DNA: TGTGCCAGCAGCTTAGCCTTGGGGAGCACTGAAGCTTTCTTT. Protein product: CASSLALGSTEAFF.

This clone was observed a few times. V gene TRBV30 combines with J gene TRBJ1-1; D not resolved. V was trimmed by 3 bases and J by 3 bases, leaving 8 bases between them. The CDR3 spans 12 residues. Germline lookup yields CDR1 GTSNPN and CDR2 SVGIG (reference sequence). CDR3 sequence reads: CAWSRRDTEAFF. CDR3 sequence (DNA): TGTGCCTGGAGCCGCCGGGACACTGAAGCTTTCTTT.